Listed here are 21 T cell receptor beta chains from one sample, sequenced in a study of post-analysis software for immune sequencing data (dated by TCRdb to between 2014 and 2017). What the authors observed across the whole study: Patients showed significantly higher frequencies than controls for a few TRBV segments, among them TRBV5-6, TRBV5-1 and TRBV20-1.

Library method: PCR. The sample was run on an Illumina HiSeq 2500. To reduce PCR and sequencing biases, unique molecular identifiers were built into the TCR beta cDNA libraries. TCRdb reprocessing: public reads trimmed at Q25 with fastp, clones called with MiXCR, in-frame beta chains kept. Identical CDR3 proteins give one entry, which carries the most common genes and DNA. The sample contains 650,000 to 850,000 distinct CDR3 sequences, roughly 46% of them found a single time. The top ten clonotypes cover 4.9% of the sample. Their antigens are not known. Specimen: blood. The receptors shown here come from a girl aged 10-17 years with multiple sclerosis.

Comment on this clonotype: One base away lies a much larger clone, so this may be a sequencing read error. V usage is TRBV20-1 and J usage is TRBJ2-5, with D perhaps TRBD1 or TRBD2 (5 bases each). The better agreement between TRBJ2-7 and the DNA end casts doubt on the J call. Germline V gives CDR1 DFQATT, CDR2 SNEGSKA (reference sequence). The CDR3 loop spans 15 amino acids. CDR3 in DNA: TGCAGTGCCTCAAGGGATGAGGGGTTTTTCCACGAGCAGTACTTC. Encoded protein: CSASRDEGFFHEQYF.

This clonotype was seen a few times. CDR3 bases: TGCAGTGCTTCTTATAGCGGGAGGAACACCGGGGAGCTGTTTTTT. It is translated as CSASYSGRNTGELFF. The chain uses TRBV20-1 and TRBJ2-2; 9 bases align to TRBD2. After removal of 5 bases from V and 1 base from J, the junction contained 5 bases not matched to a gene. Per the germline V gene, CDR1 is DFQATT and CDR2 is SNEGSKA (reference sequence). The CDR3 spans 15 residues.

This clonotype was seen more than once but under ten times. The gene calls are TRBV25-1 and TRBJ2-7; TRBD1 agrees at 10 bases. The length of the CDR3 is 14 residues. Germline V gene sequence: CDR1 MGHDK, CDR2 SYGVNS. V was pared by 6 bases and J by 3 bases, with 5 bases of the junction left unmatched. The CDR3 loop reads CASSDRTGGYEQYF. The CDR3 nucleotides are TGTGCCAGCAGCGACAGGACAGGGGGCTACGAGCAGTACTTC.

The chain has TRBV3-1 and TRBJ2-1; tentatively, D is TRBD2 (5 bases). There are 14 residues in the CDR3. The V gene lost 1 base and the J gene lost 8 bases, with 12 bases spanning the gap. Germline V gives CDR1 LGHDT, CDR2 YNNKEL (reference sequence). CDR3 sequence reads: CASSQGTKRDEQFF. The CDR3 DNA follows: TGTGCCAGCAGCCAAGGAACTAAGAGGGATGAGCAGTTCTTC.

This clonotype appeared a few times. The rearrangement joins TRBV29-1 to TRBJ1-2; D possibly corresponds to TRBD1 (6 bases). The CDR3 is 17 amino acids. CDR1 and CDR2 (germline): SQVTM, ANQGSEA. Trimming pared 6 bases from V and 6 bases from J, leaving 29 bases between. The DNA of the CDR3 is TGCAGCGTCCTCGAGGGCCTCCCCGGAAGGGGGGTCGATGGCTACACCTTC. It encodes CSVLEGLPGRGVDGYTF.

CDR3 DNA sequence: TGTGCCACCAGTGACCACAGACAGGAAGGGAATGAGCAGTTCTTC. This encodes CATSDHRQEGNEQFF. J is TRBJ2-1 and V is TRBV24-1; a weak D match, TRBD1 (6 bases). V was pared by 4 bases and J by 7 bases, with 16 bases between. The CDR3 is made up of 15 amino acids. The germline V gene encodes CDR1 KGHDR and CDR2 SFDVKD.

The DNA for the CDR3 is TGCGCCAGCAGTCGGGACGGGAACAATCAGCCCCAGCATTTT. Translating gives CASSRDGNNQPQHF. The chain has TRBV5-1 and TRBJ1-5, with a possible D match to TRBD1 (5 bases). Per germline, CDR1 SGHRS and CDR2 YFSETQ. This CDR3 comprises 14 residues. Trimming took off 5 bases at V and 3 bases at J, with 12 bases between the two ends.

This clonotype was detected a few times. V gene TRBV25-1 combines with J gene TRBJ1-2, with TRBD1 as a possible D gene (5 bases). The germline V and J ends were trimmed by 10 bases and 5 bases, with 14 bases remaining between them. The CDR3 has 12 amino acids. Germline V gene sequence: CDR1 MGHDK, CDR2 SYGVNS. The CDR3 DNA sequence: TGTGCCACCCTCGGTAGGGGATATGGCTACACCTTC. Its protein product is CATLGRGYGYTF.

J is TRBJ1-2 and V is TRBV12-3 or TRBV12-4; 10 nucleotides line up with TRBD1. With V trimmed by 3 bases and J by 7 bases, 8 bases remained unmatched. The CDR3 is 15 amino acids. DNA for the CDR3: TGTGCCAGCAGTTTCGACAGGGGGCGCGATGTTGGCTACACCTTC. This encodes CASSFDRGRDVGYTF.

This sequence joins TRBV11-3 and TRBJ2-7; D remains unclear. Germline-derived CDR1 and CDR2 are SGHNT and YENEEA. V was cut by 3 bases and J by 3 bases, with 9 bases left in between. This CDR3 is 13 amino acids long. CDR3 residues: CASSLRHGYEQYF. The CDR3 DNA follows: TGTGCCAGCAGCTTGAGACACGGCTACGAGCAGTACTTC.

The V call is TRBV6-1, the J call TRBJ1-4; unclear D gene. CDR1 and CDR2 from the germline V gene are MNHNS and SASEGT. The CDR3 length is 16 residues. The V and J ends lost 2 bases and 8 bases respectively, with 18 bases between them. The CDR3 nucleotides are TGTGCCAGCAGTGAACTGCTTTCTCAAATGGGCGAAAAACTGTTTTTT. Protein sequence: CASSELLSQMGEKLFF.

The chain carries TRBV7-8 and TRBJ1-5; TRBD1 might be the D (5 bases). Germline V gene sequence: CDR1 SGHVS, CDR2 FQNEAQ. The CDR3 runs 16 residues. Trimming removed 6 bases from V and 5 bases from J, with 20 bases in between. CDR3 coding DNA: TGTGCCAGCAGTCTCGACAGTTCGGGTTCGGATCAGCCCCAGCATTTT. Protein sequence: CASSLDSSGSDQPQHF.

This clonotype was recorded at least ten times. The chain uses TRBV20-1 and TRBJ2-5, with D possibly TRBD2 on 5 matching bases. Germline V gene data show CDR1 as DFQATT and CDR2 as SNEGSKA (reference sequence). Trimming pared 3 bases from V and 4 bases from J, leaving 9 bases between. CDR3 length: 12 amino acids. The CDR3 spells CSARLAGETQYF. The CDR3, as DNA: TGCAGTGCTAGGTTGGCGGGAGAGACCCAGTACTTC.

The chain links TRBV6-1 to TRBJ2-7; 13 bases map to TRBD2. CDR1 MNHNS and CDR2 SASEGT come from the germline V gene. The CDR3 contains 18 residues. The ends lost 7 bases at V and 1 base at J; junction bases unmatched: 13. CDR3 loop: CASTLGGLAGDRSYEQYF. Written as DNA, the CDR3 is TGTGCCAGCACCCTCGGTGGACTAGCGGGAGATAGGTCCTACGAGCAGTACTTC.

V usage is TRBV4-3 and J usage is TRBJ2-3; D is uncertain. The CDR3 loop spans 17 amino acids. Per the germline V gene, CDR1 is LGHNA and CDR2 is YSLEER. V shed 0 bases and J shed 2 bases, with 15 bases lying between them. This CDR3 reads CASSQEPAKAPTDTQYF. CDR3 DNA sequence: TGCGCCAGCAGCCAAGAACCAGCGAAGGCCCCCACAGATACGCAGTATTTT.

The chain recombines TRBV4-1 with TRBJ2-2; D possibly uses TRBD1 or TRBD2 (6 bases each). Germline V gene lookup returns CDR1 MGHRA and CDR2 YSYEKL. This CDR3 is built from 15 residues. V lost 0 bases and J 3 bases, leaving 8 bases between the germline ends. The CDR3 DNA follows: TGCGCCAGCAGCCAAGAGGGGGGCGACACCGGGGAGCTGTTTTTT. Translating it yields CASSQEGGDTGELFF.

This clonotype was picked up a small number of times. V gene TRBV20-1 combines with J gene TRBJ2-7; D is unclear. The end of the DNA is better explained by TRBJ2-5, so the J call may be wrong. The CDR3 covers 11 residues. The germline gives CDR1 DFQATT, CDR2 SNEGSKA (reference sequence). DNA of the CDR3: TGCAGTGCTAGTGTAGGGGAGACCCAGTACTTC. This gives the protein CSASVGETQYF.

The CDR3 DNA sequence: TGCGCCAGCAGCCAAGACAGGGTGTACGAGCAGTACTTC. Its translation: CASSQDRVYEQYF. The rearrangement joins TRBV4-3 to TRBJ2-7, with a weak D call TRBD1 (5 bases). The CDR3 sequence is 13 residues long. Trimming took 0 bases from V and 4 from J, leaving 7 bases between them. Germline values: CDR1 LGHNA, CDR2 YSLEER.

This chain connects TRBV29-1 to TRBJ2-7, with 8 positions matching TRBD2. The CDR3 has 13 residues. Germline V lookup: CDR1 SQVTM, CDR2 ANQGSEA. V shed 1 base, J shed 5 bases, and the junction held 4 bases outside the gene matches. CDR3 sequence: CSVEAGGRNEQYF. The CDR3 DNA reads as TGCAGCGTTGAAGCGGGAGGGAGGAACGAGCAGTACTTC.

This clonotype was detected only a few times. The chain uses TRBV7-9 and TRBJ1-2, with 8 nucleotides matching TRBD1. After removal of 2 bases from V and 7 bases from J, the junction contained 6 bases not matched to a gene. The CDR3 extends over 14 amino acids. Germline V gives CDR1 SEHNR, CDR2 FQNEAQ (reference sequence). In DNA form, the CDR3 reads TGTGCCAGCAGCTTACCAGGACAGGGAAGTGGCTACACCTTC. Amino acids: CASSLPGQGSGYTF.

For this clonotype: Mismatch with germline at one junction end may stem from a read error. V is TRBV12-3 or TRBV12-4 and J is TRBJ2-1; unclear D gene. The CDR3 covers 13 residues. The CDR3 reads CAGSLSSHNEQFF. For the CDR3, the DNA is TGTGCCGGCAGTTTAAGCAGTCACAATGAGCAGTTCTTC.